The clone carrying this T cell receptor beta chain has a count of ten or more. The source of the sample is a study of glioma-infiltrating T cells. The V segment lost 6 bases and the J segment 8 bases; nucleotides outside the gene matches: 9. This CDR3 region has 15 residues. Using RNA template, CDR3s of TCR alpha and beta were amplified with iRepertoire arm-PCR. Input was about 100-450 ng of tissue mRNA or PBMC total RNA. Via MiXCR, TCRdb re-called the multiplex PCR reads, giving one row per CDR3 protein. This table holds about 89,000 distinct CDR3 sequences, about 23% found once. This receptor was identified in a human donor with low-grade glioma or glioblastoma, undergoing nonglioma brain surgery, or in good health (not recorded which). The sample comprised glioma tissue, nonneoplastic brain tissue, or PBMCs (not recorded which). The chain carries TRBV12-3 or TRBV12-4 and TRBJ2-4, with 11 bases lining up with TRBD2. The CDR3 nucleotides read TGTGCCAGCAGCCAGAGACTAGCGGGGCGGGACATTCAGTACTTC. It is translated as CASSQRLAGRDIQYF.